A selection of T cell receptor beta chains follows, all from one sample in a study of cytomegalovirus exposure and HLA in healthy donors. The data were produced by immunoSEQ multiplex PCR, yet TCRdb's version contains in-frame clones alone and is incomplete. The data hold tens of thousands of clones, with roughly four fifths observed a single time. The sequencing sample was made of PBMCs. All receptors derive from a man under 40 in good health and CMV-seronegative. CDR3s include the opening cysteine and the closing phenylalanine or tryptophan. The D gene is left open where the match is weak. Clone size, where shown, is once, few, many, or a class for clones that have expanded.

d_gene: TRBD2
abundance: .
v_gene: TRBV29-1
j_gene: TRBJ2-1
CDR3nt: TGCAGCGTGCCGCGACTAGCGGGATATCTCCATGAGCAGTTCTTC
CDR3aa: CSVPRLAGYLHEQFF

d_gene: TRBD2
abundance: .
v_gene: TRBV12-5
j_gene: TRBJ2-5
CDR3nt: TGTGCTAGTGGTCTTGGGCCCCAAGGGCGGGGGGAGACCCAGTACTTC
CDR3aa: CASGLGPQGRGETQYF

d_gene: TRBD1
abundance: once
v_gene: TRBV6-5
j_gene: TRBJ2-1
CDR3nt: TGTGCCACACAGACAGGGGGTTTACGTAATGAGCAGTTCTTC
CDR3aa: CATQTGGLRNEQFF

d_gene: TRBD1
abundance: .
v_gene: TRBV13
j_gene: TRBJ2-2
CDR3nt: TGTGCCAGCAGCGAACAGACAGGGATAAGCACCGGGGAGCTGTTTTTT
CDR3aa: CASSEQTGISTGELFF

d_gene: .
abundance: .
v_gene: TRBV7-2
j_gene: TRBJ1-2
CDR3nt: TGTGCCAGCAGCTTAGTCAAGACGGGGGGACACACCTTC
CDR3aa: CASSLVKTGGHTF

d_gene: .
abundance: .
v_gene: TRBV7-6
j_gene: TRBJ2-3
CDR3nt: TGTGCCAGCAGCTTAGGAGAGGACACAAGCCAAGATAGCACAGATACGCAGTATTTT
CDR3aa: CASSLGEDTSQDSTDTQYF

d_gene: .
abundance: .
v_gene: TRBV7-6
j_gene: TRBJ2-1
CDR3nt: TGTGCCAGCAGCTTAATCTCCTCCTACAATGAGCAGTTCTTC
CDR3aa: CASSLISSYNEQFF

d_gene: TRBD2
abundance: .
v_gene: TRBV29-1
j_gene: TRBJ2-1
CDR3nt: TGCAGCGTTACTCCCTCCAGCGGGAGCTACAATGAGCAGTTCTTC
CDR3aa: CSVTPSSGSYNEQFF

d_gene: .
abundance: .
v_gene: TRBV14
j_gene: TRBJ2-2
CDR3nt: TGTGCCAGCAGCCAAGGGTACCGGGAGCTGTTTTTT
CDR3aa: CASSQGYRELFF

d_gene: TRBD1
abundance: .
v_gene: TRBV10-2
j_gene: TRBJ1-3
CDR3nt: TGCGCCAGCAGCCCCGGACAGGTCACCCTCTCTGGAAACACCATATATTTT
CDR3aa: CASSPGQVTLSGNTIYF

d_gene: .
abundance: .
v_gene: TRBV29-1
j_gene: TRBJ1-2
CDR3nt: TGCAGCGTTACACCGGGAAGTCCCTATGGCTACACCTTC
CDR3aa: CSVTPGSPYGYTF

d_gene: .
abundance: once
v_gene: TRBV4-1
j_gene: TRBJ2-1
CDR3nt: TGCGCCAGCAGCCAAGATCCTCGGGAGACTTACAATGAGCAGTTCTTC
CDR3aa: CASSQDPRETYNEQFF

d_gene: TRBD2
abundance: .
v_gene: TRBV7-2
j_gene: TRBJ2-1
CDR3nt: TGTGCCAGCAGCCTGACTAGCGGGAGGTTCAATGAGCAGTTCTTC
CDR3aa: CASSLTSGRFNEQFF

d_gene: .
abundance: .
v_gene: TRBV6-6
j_gene: TRBJ1-4
CDR3nt: TGTGCCAGCAGCACCCAGGGAGGGCAAAATGAAAAACTGTTTTTT
CDR3aa: CASSTQGGQNEKLFF

d_gene: .
abundance: .
v_gene: TRBV9
j_gene: TRBJ1-2
CDR3nt: TGTGCCAGCAGTGGGGGGTCAGCTAACTATGGCTACACCTTC
CDR3aa: CASSGGSANYGYTF

d_gene: .
abundance: .
v_gene: TRBV14
j_gene: TRBJ1-4
CDR3nt: TGTGCCAGCAGCCAAGGGACAGCAACTAATGAAAAACTGTTTTTT
CDR3aa: CASSQGTATNEKLFF

d_gene: TRBD1
abundance: .
v_gene: TRBV10-3
j_gene: TRBJ2-7
CDR3nt: TGTGCCATCAGTGCCTACGGGACAGGGTATAATCCGACTTCCTACGAGCAGTACTTC
CDR3aa: CAISAYGTGYNPTSYEQYF

d_gene: .
abundance: .
v_gene: TRBV5-6
j_gene: TRBJ1-5
CDR3nt: TGTGCCAGCAGCTCTAGGGGTCTCAATCAGCCCCAGCATTTT
CDR3aa: CASSSRGLNQPQHF

d_gene: .
abundance: .
v_gene: TRBV6-5
j_gene: TRBJ2-7
CDR3nt: TGTGCCAGCAGTTTAGGGGCAGGCGGCGAGCAGTACTTC
CDR3aa: CASSLGAGGEQYF

d_gene: .
abundance: .
v_gene: TRBV5-6
j_gene: TRBJ1-1
CDR3nt: TGTGCCAGCAGCTTATCCCATACTTTACGAGAGAAACTTGAAGCTTTCTTT
CDR3aa: CASSLSHTLREKLEAFF

d_gene: .
abundance: .
v_gene: TRBV27
j_gene: TRBJ2-3
CDR3nt: TGTGCCAGCAGTTCAATTACAGATACGCAGTATTTT
CDR3aa: CASSSITDTQYF

d_gene: .
abundance: .
v_gene: TRBV27
j_gene: TRBJ2-1
CDR3nt: TGTGCCAGCAGTTTAATGACGGGGGGCGGTAATGAGCAGTTCTTC
CDR3aa: CASSLMTGGGNEQFF

d_gene: TRBD1
abundance: .
v_gene: TRBV13
j_gene: TRBJ1-4
CDR3nt: TGTGCCAGCAGCCGACGAACAGGGGCCGGGGGAGAAAAACTGTTTTTT
CDR3aa: CASSRRTGAGGEKLFF

d_gene: TRBD2
abundance: .
v_gene: TRBV11-1
j_gene: TRBJ2-1
CDR3nt: TGTGCCAGCAGTTTGTGGACTAGCGCGCACAATGAGCAGTTCTTC
CDR3aa: CASSLWTSAHNEQFF

d_gene: TRBD1
abundance: .
v_gene: TRBV19
j_gene: TRBJ1-5
CDR3nt: TGTGCCAGTAGTATTCTAACAGGGGGTGGCCAGCCCCAGCATTTT
CDR3aa: CASSILTGGGQPQHF

d_gene: .
abundance: .
v_gene: TRBV7-9
j_gene: TRBJ1-1
CDR3nt: TGTGCCAGCAGCCCTCTAAAACAGGGTCTTGATGAAGCTTTCTTT
CDR3aa: CASSPLKQGLDEAFF

d_gene: .
abundance: .
v_gene: TRBV4-1
j_gene: TRBJ1-1
CDR3nt: TGCGCCAGCAGCCAAGCTCTCGTTGGCGGGAACACTGAAGCTTTCTTT
CDR3aa: CASSQALVGGNTEAFF

d_gene: .
abundance: .
v_gene: TRBV6-6
j_gene: TRBJ2-7
CDR3nt: TGTGCCAGCGAAGTGGAGGGGACGGACTCTACCGAGCAGTACTTC
CDR3aa: CASEVEGTDSTEQYF

d_gene: .
abundance: .
v_gene: TRBV9
j_gene: TRBJ1-3
CDR3nt: TGTGCCAGCAGCCCGGGGGGCGGTCAGGGGTATGGAAACACCATATATTTT
CDR3aa: CASSPGGGQGYGNTIYF

d_gene: .
abundance: .
v_gene: TRBV5-8
j_gene: TRBJ2-2
CDR3nt: TGTGCCAGCAGCCCAAACACCGGGGAGCTGTTTTTT
CDR3aa: CASSPNTGELFF

d_gene: TRBD1
abundance: .
v_gene: TRBV7-9
j_gene: TRBJ2-3
CDR3nt: TGTGCCAGCAGCTTAGATTGGACAGGAAAAAGCACAGATACGCAGTATTTT
CDR3aa: CASSLDWTGKSTDTQYF

d_gene: TRBD1
abundance: .
v_gene: TRBV7-9
j_gene: TRBJ2-1
CDR3nt: TGTGCCAGCAGCCCAATGAACGTAGGACAGGGAATTTTTGAGCAGTTCTTC
CDR3aa: CASSPMNVGQGIFEQFF

d_gene: .
abundance: few
v_gene: TRBV5-6
j_gene: TRBJ1-1
CDR3nt: TGTGCCAGCAGATCTGGACCCGGGACAAACACTGAAGCTTTCTTT
CDR3aa: CASRSGPGTNTEAFF

d_gene: TRBD2
abundance: few
v_gene: TRBV4-3
j_gene: TRBJ2-3
CDR3nt: TGCGCCAGCAGCCAAGATGGGAGGGGCACAGATACGCAGTATTTT
CDR3aa: CASSQDGRGTDTQYF

d_gene: TRBD1
abundance: .
v_gene: TRBV5-1
j_gene: TRBJ2-5
CDR3nt: TGCGCCAGCAGCTCGAATCCACAGGGGGCAAAGTACTTC
CDR3aa: CASSSNPQGAKYF

d_gene: TRBD2
abundance: .
v_gene: TRBV11-3
j_gene: TRBJ2-3
CDR3nt: TGTGCCAGCAGCTTAAGGACTAGCGGCACAGATACGCAGTATTTT
CDR3aa: CASSLRTSGTDTQYF

d_gene: .
abundance: few
v_gene: TRBV6-5
j_gene: TRBJ1-1
CDR3nt: TGTGCCAGCAGTTACTCGAATTTTGCGCCTCTCGGAGCTTTCTTT
CDR3aa: CASSYSNFAPLGAFF

d_gene: TRBD1
abundance: .
v_gene: TRBV7-7
j_gene: TRBJ2-7
CDR3nt: TGTGCCAGCAGCGTAGAGACTGGGACAGCCGAGCAGTACTTC
CDR3aa: CASSVETGTAEQYF

d_gene: .
abundance: .
v_gene: TRBV5-1
j_gene: TRBJ1-1
CDR3nt: TGCGCCAGCAGCTTCCCCGGACAGATGAACACTGAAGCTTTCTTT
CDR3aa: CASSFPGQMNTEAFF

d_gene: .
abundance: once
v_gene: TRBV15
j_gene: TRBJ1-5
CDR3nt: TGTGCCACCAGCAGAGATCGAGGGAATCAGCCCCAGCATTTT
CDR3aa: CATSRDRGNQPQHF

d_gene: TRBD1
abundance: once
v_gene: TRBV5-1
j_gene: TRBJ2-7
CDR3nt: TGCGCCAAAGAGGACAGGGCAAATTCCTCCTACGAGCAGTACTTC
CDR3aa: CAKEDRANSSYEQYF

d_gene: TRBD1
abundance: once
v_gene: TRBV27
j_gene: TRBJ2-3
CDR3nt: TGTGCCAGCAGTTTACCTCGGACAGGGGTTGCAGATACGCAGTATTTT
CDR3aa: CASSLPRTGVADTQYF

d_gene: .
abundance: .
v_gene: TRBV19
j_gene: TRBJ1-5
CDR3nt: TGTGCCAGTAGTCACCAGGACTCCAATCAGCCCCAGCATTTT
CDR3aa: CASSHQDSNQPQHF

d_gene: .
abundance: .
v_gene: TRBV27
j_gene: TRBJ2-5
CDR3nt: TGTGCCAGCAGGAGTCGGAGAGGCTTCCAAGAGACCCAGTACTTC
CDR3aa: CASRSRRGFQETQYF

d_gene: TRBD1
abundance: .
v_gene: TRBV5-1
j_gene: TRBJ1-2
CDR3nt: TGCGCCAGCAGCACGGGGACAGGGGACTATGGCTACACCTTC
CDR3aa: CASSTGTGDYGYTF